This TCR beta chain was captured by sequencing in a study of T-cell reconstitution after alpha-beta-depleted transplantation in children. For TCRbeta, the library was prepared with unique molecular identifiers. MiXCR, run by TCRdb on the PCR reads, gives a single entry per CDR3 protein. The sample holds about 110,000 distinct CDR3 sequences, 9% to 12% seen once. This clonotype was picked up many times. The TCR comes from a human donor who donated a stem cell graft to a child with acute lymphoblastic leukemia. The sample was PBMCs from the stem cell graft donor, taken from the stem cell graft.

CDR3 bases: TGCAGTGCTAGAGCCGGACCAGGGGGAGAAGCTAACTATGGCTACACCTTC. As protein: CSARAGPGGEANYGYTF. The rearrangement links TRBV20-1 to TRBJ1-2; 7 bases align to TRBD1. Unmatched junction bases numbered 11, after V lost 1 base and J lost 0 bases. Germline V gene sequence: CDR1 DFQATT, CDR2 SNEGSKA (reference sequence). The CDR3 covers 17 residues.